This TCR beta chain came from a study of cytomegalovirus exposure and HLA in healthy donors. Broader study findings: TCR beta V segments were, for the most part, productive about 87% or about 30% of the time in an earlier analysis. Under in vitro conditions, three CMV-associated chains were confirmed as specific for CMV antigens. Follow-up analysis seemed to connect common viral pathogens with several of the most significant clusters identified.

The CDR3 runs to 13 residues. Germline V gene sequence: CDR1 LNHNV, CDR2 YYDKDF (reference sequence). The V and J ends lost 6 bases and 5 bases respectively, with 10 bases between them. The PCR used 60 Vbeta and 13 Jbeta primers. TCRdb's table, derived via immunoSEQ multiplex PCR, lists solely in-frame clones and lacks some. This sample carries roughly 97,000 clones, roughly 9.1% of them seen once, and the ten largest clones take under 6.5%. This clone was recorded a few times. The antigen is undetermined. What was sequenced was PBMCs. The chain links TRBV15 to TRBJ1-4; D gene ambiguous. This receptor was taken from a man aged 35 to 55 in good health and CMV-seropositive. CDR3: CATSNRQNEKLFF. The CDR3 DNA reads TGTGCCACCAGTAACAGACAAAATGAAAAACTGTTTTTT.